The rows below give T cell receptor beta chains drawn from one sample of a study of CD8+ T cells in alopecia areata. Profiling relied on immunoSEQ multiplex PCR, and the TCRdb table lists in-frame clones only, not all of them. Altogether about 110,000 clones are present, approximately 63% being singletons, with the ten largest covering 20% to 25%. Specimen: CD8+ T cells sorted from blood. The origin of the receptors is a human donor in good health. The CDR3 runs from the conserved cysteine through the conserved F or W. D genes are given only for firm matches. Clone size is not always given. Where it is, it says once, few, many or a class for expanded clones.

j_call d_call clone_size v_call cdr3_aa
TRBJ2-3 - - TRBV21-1 CASSKDAAGDTDTQYF
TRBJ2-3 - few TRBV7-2 CASSFGTDTQYF
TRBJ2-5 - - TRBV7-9 CASSLGINMYQETQYF
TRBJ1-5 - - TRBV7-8 CASSPGEGFGYSNQPQHF
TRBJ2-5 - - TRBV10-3 CAISDFVVGETQYF
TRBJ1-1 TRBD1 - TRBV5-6 CASSGTGGEAFF
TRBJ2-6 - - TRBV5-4 CASSHRRLSGANVLTF
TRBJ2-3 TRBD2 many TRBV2 CASSETTSSGGYYTDTQYF
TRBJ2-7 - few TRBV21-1 CASSRAGNEQYF
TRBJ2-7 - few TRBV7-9 CASTQTGRDYEQYF
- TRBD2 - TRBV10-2 CASSHRTSEQYF
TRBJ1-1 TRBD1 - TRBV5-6 CASSWTGTGNTEAFF
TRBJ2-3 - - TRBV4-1 CASSQDPGGYTDTQYF
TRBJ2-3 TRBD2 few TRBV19 CASSGRLAGGDTQYF
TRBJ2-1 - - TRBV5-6 CASSQGSYNEQFF
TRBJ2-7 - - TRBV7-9 CASSFGFTEQYF
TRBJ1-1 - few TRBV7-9 CASSLVTAEAFF
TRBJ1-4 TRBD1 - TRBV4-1 CASSLPGQTNEKLFF
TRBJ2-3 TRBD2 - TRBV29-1 CSVELAGGTDTQYF
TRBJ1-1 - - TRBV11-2 CASSLGKGTEAFF
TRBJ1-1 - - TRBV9 CASSVGSNTEAFF
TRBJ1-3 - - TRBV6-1 CASSFGNTIYF
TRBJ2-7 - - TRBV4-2 CASSPIGNEQYF
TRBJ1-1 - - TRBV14 CASSHTLLGNTEAFF
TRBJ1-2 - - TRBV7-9 CASSLAVGATDGYTF